This TCR beta chain was identified during a study of shared clonotypes between healthy human individuals. Data came from immunoSEQ multiplex PCR; TCRdb stores just in-frame clones and leaves some out. The data hold around 2,100,000 clones, with over 85% observed a single time. Study conclusions and caveats: The diversity represented, both genetic and in exposure history, was limited by few donors. Estimated richness was generally greater in naive than memory subsets. The authors sampled blood alone, and tissue repertoires likely differ.

The naive CD8 population came from CD45RO-negative cells selected for CCR7, without terminally differentiated effector memory CD45RA+ cells. Concerning this clone: Its cognate antigen is unknown.

The sample was naive CD8+ T cells sorted from blood. The TCR sequence derives from a man aged 18-30 years in good health.

The CDR3 DNA follows: TGTGCCATCAGTGAGTCATTGGGGACCTCTAACTATGGCTACACCTTC. It is translated as CAISESLGTSNYGYTF. This sequence joins TRBV10-3 and TRBJ1-2, with a possible D match to TRBD1 (5 bases). V dropped 0 bases and J dropped 0 bases, with 11 bases sitting between them. The germline V gene has CDR1 ENHRY and CDR2 SYGVKD. The CDR3 runs to 16 residues.